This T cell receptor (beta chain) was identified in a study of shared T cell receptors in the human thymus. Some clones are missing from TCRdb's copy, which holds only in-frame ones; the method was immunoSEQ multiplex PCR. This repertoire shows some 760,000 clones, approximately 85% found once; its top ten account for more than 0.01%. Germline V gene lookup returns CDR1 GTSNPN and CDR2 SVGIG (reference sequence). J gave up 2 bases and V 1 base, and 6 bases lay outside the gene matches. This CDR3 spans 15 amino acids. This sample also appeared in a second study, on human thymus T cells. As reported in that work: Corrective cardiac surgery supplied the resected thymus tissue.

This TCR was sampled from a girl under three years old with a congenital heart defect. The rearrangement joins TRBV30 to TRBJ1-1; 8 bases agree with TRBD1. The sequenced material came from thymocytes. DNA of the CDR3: TGTGCCTGGAGTGACCGGGGACAGGATAACACTGAAGCTTTCTTT. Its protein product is CAWSDRGQDNTEAFF. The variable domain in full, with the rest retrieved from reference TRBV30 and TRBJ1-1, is SQTIHQWPATLVQPVGSPLSLECTVEGTSNPNLYWYRQAAGRGLQLLFYSVGIGQISSEVPQNLSASRPQDRQFILSSKKLLLSDSGFYLCAWSDRGQDNTEAFFGQGTRLTVV.